Each of the 27 T cell receptor beta chains below was sequenced from the same sample in a study of cytomegalovirus exposure and HLA in healthy donors. The PCR contained 60 Vbeta and 13 Jbeta primers. Profiled with immunoSEQ multiplex PCR; TCRdb holds only in-frame clones, not every one. The data contain 190,000 or so clones, less than 90% of them singletons. Material: PBMCs. These receptors were taken from a man in his fifties or sixties in good health and CMV-seronegative.

This chain uses TRBV19 with TRBJ2-1; 9 bases map to TRBD2. The CDR3 has 14 amino acids. After removal of 2 bases from V and 8 bases from J, the junction contained 4 bases not matched to a gene. The germline V gene encodes CDR1 LNHDA and CDR2 SQIVND (reference sequence). CDR3 nucleotide sequence: TGTGCCAGTAGTATACTAGCGGGGAGGGATGAGCAGTTCTTC. As protein: CASSILAGRDEQFF.

V usage is TRBV4-1 and J usage is TRBJ2-1, with D tentatively TRBD2 (5 bases). The length of the CDR3 is 18 residues. Trimming removed 0 bases at V and 1 base at J, with 16 bases between. CDR1 and CDR2 from the germline V gene are MGHRA and YSYEKL. The CDR3 sequence is CASSQDLGSAASYNEQFF. CDR3 in DNA: TGCGCCAGCAGCCAAGATCTGGGGAGCGCTGCTTCCTACAATGAGCAGTTCTTC.

The chain combines TRBV7-9 with TRBJ1-1; D is ambiguous. This CDR3 spans 13 amino acids. Trimming pared 1 base from V and 6 bases from J, leaving 9 bases between. CDR1 is SEHNR and CDR2 is FQNEAQ in the germline V gene (reference sequence). In nucleotides, the CDR3 is TGTGCCAGCAGCTTAGTCAGATTATCTGAAGCTTTCTTT. Protein sequence: CASSLVRLSEAFF.

This clone was recorded once. V is TRBV7-6 and J is TRBJ2-7; no reliable D call. V lost 1 base and J lost 4, with 11 bases in between. Germline values: CDR1 SGHVS, CDR2 FNYEAQ. This CDR3 comprises 14 residues. The CDR3 DNA sequence: TGTGCCAGCAGCTTAGATTACGGTGTTTACGAGCAGTACTTC. As protein: CASSLDYGVYEQYF. The full variable domain, rest sourced from reference TRBV7-6 and TRBJ2-7, is GAGVSQSPRYKVTKRGQDVALRCDPISGHVSLYWYRQALGQGPEFLTYFNYEAQQDKSGLPNDRFSAERPEGSISTLTIQRTEQRDSAMYRCASSLDYGVYEQYFGPGTRLTVT.

This clone was detected only once. The J gene is TRBJ1-2, the V gene TRBV2; 8 bases map to TRBD1. The CDR3 loop spans 15 amino acids. The V segment lost 4 bases and the J segment 2 bases; nucleotides outside the gene matches: 6. In germline, CDR1 is SNHLY, CDR2 FYNNEI. The CDR3 sequence is CASSAKTGENYGYTF. For the CDR3, the DNA is TGTGCCAGCAGTGCGAAGACAGGGGAAAACTATGGCTACACCTTC.

In this sample, this clone turned up a few times. The V and J genes are TRBV5-6 and TRBJ1-2; 9 bases map to TRBD1. The CDR3 consists of 16 residues. Germline-derived CDR1 and CDR2 are SGHDT and YYEEEE. Trimming removed 0 bases from V and 4 bases from J; junction bases left unmatched: 7. The CDR3 DNA sequence: TGTGCCAGCAGCTTGGGGGAACTACAGGGGGCCTATGGCTACACCTTC. The encoded protein is CASSLGELQGAYGYTF.

This rearrangement joins TRBV7-2 to TRBJ2-5, with D possibly being TRBD2 (5 bases). V shed 0 bases and J shed 7 bases, with 15 bases lying between them. This CDR3 contains 15 residues. The germline CDR1 and CDR2 sequences are SGHTA and FQGNSA. CDR3 sequence reads: CASSLALPRAGTQYF. CDR3 coding DNA: TGTGCCAGCAGCTTAGCACTTCCCCGGGCGGGGACCCAGTACTTC.

The V call is TRBV7-2, the J call TRBJ2-6, with TRBD2 matching over 8 bases. V gave up 8 bases and J gave up 2 bases; unmatched junction bases: 11. The CDR3 length is 17 residues. The germline CDR1 and CDR2 sequences are SGHTA and FQGNSA. This CDR3 reads CASYRGGLLAGANVLTF. In DNA form, the CDR3 reads TGTGCCAGCTACCGGGGGGGCCTCTTAGCTGGGGCCAACGTCCTGACTTTC.

The V and J genes are TRBV7-6 and TRBJ2-2; perhaps TRBD1 as D (5 bases). Germline CDR1 is SGHVS and CDR2 is FNYEAQ. The V end was cut by 5 bases, the J end by 0 bases, with 10 bases between. This CDR3 is 15 amino acids long. The CDR3 loop is CASSDSRSNTGELFF. The CDR3 DNA is TGTGCCAGCAGCGACAGCCGTTCGAACACCGGGGAGCTGTTTTTT.

V gene TRBV7-8 combines with J gene TRBJ2-5; 9 nucleotides agree with TRBD1. This CDR3 comprises 16 residues. V was clipped by 4 bases and J by 2 bases; unmatched bases: 8. Germline CDR1 is SGHVS and CDR2 is FQNEAQ. CDR3 residues: CASSWGQGQTQETQYF. The CDR3 DNA reads as TGTGCCAGCAGCTGGGGACAGGGCCAGACTCAAGAGACCCAGTACTTC.

The genes are TRBV6-1 and TRBJ1-5; D is undetermined. The CDR3 spans 13 residues. Germline V CDR1 and CDR2: MNHNS, SASEGT. V lost 5 bases to trimming and J lost 8 bases, with 13 bases between them. Written as DNA, the CDR3 is TGTGCCAGCAGTATTGGAGTTTCGGAGCCCCAGCATTTT. This translates into CASSIGVSEPQHF.

V usage is TRBV6-1 and J usage is TRBJ2-7; 11 bases map to TRBD1. CDR1 is MNHNS and CDR2 is SASEGT in the germline V gene. The CDR3 is 15 amino acids. V was pared by 6 bases and J by 2 bases, with 6 bases of the junction left unmatched. Here the CDR3 reads CASRAGQGGTYEQYF. The CDR3 DNA reads as TGTGCCAGCAGGGCGGGACAGGGGGGGACCTACGAGCAGTACTTC.

This chain connects TRBV7-2 to TRBJ2-3; TRBD2 matches 9 bases. The CDR3 has 15 residues. Germline V gene data show CDR1 as SGHTA and CDR2 as FQGNSA. The V and J ends lost 7 bases and 6 bases, in that order; junction bases with no gene match: 11. The CDR3 region has the DNA TGTGCCAGCATACGTGGGGGCGGGGGGGCGGATACGCAGTATTTT. Residues: CASIRGGGGADTQYF.

The chain carries TRBV27 and TRBJ2-7, with 12 bases that match TRBD1. CDR3 length: 15 residues. J gave up 6 bases and V 6 bases, and 9 bases lay outside the gene matches. Germline V gene data show CDR1 as MNHEY and CDR2 as SMNVEV (reference sequence). CDR3 residues: CASSRTGTGGFEQYF. The CDR3 nucleotides are TGTGCCAGCAGCCGTACCGGGACAGGGGGCTTCGAGCAGTACTTC.

The rearrangement links TRBV11-2 to TRBJ1-2, with TRBD1 matching 7 bases. Germline CDR1 and CDR2: SGHAT and FQNNGV. CDR3 length: 15 residues. The V gene end was trimmed by 5 bases and the J gene end by 3 bases; junction bases not matched to a gene: 9. This chain's CDR3 is CASSRQGLADYGYTF. The CDR3, as DNA: TGTGCCAGCAGCCGACAGGGTCTGGCTGACTATGGCTACACCTTC. Combining the CDR3 with reference TRBV11-2 and TRBJ1-2 gives the whole variable domain EAGVAQSPRYKIIEKRQSVAFWCNPISGHATLYWYQQILGQGPKLLIQFQNNGVVDDSQLPKDRFSAERLKGVDSTLKIQPAKLEDSAVYLCASSRQGLADYGYTFGSGTRLTVV.

The sample holds one count of this clone. The chain links TRBV5-1 to TRBJ2-5, with 8 bases matching TRBD2. The CDR3 runs 14 residues. V shed 7 bases, J shed 1 base, and the junction held 6 bases outside the gene matches. CDR1 is SGHRS and CDR2 is YFSETQ in the germline V gene. The CDR3 region has the DNA TGCGCCAGCGGACCGGGACTAGGCCAAGAGACCCAGTACTTC. Its protein product is CASGPGLGQETQYF.

This clone came up once. V is TRBV19 and J is TRBJ2-3; D is unresolved. Trimming cost V 3 bases and J 2 bases, with 9 bases left between them. The CDR3 is 14 amino acids. Germline-derived CDR1 and CDR2 are LNHDA and SQIVND (reference sequence). CDR3 sequence: CASSIQDFTDTQYF. The CDR3 DNA is TGTGCCAGTAGTATCCAGGATTTCACAGATACGCAGTATTTT.

V usage is TRBV9 and J usage is TRBJ2-5; 7 nucleotides line up with TRBD1. This CDR3 is built from 15 residues. Germline loops: CDR1 SGDLS, CDR2 YYNGEE. The trim removed 4 bases at V and 3 bases at J, leaving 9 bases unmatched. The CDR3 is CASSLLGGAEETQYF. The CDR3 DNA reads TGTGCCAGCAGCCTCCTAGGGGGCGCCGAAGAGACCCAGTACTTC.

The chain carries TRBV5-1 and TRBJ2-3; a weak D match, TRBD2 (5 bases). This CDR3 has 14 residues. Germline V lookup: CDR1 SGHRS, CDR2 YFSETQ. Between the trimmed V and J ends, which lost 3 bases and 0 bases, there was a span of 8 bases. The CDR3 reads CASSSEVSTDTQYF. The CDR3 region has the DNA TGCGCCAGCAGCTCGGAGGTGAGCACAGATACGCAGTATTTT.

The CDR3 nucleotides are TGTGCCAGCTCGGGACTAGGGTGGGGCGGGGAGCTGTTTTTT. Amino acids: CASSGLGWGGELFF. The chain employs TRBV2 and TRBJ2-2, with 8 bases aligning to TRBD2. Germline trimming cut 8 bases from V and 7 bases from J; bases unmatched to any gene: 9. The germline CDR1 and CDR2 sequences are SNHLY and FYNNEI. This CDR3 is built from 14 residues. The full variable domain, its missing parts supplied by reference TRBV2 and TRBJ2-2, is EPEVTQTPSHQVTQMGQEVILRCVPISNHLYFYWYRQILGQKVEFLVSFYNNEISEKSEIFDDQFSVERPDGSNFTLKIRSTKLEDSAMYFCASSGLGWGGELFFGEGSRLTVL.

The chain is built from TRBV19 and TRBJ1-1, with D possibly being TRBD1 (6 bases). Trimming took off 5 bases at V and 2 bases at J, with 18 bases between the two ends. The germline CDR1 and CDR2 sequences are LNHDA and SQIVND (reference sequence). This CDR3 has 16 amino acids. CDR3 sequence (DNA): TGTGCCAGTAGTGCCCTGGGAGGGACACCTAACACTGAAGCTTTCTTT. This gives the protein CASSALGGTPNTEAFF.

Here the CDR3 DNA reads TGCAGTGCTTCGAGGGAAAAACTGTTTTTT. As protein: CSASREKLFF. The V gene is TRBV20-1, the J gene TRBJ1-4; D is ambiguous. Trimming cost V 5 bases and J 8 bases, with 6 bases left between them. The CDR3 has 10 residues. Germline V lookup: CDR1 DFQATT, CDR2 SNEGSKA (reference sequence).

V and J are TRBV27 and TRBJ2-7; D not certain. From germline, CDR1 is MNHEY and CDR2 SMNVEV (reference sequence). Trimming stripped 1 base from V and 4 bases from J, with 8 bases between. The CDR3 extends over 13 amino acids. CDR3 in DNA: TGTGCCAGCAGTTTATTCCCGGTGTACGAGCAGTACTTC. Its protein product is CASSLFPVYEQYF.

The V call is TRBV6-5, the J call TRBJ1-2, with D tentatively TRBD1 (5 bases). The V and J ends lost 7 bases and 8 bases respectively, with 14 bases between them. Per germline, CDR1 MNHEY and CDR2 SVGAGI. This CDR3 has 12 residues. The DNA for the CDR3 is TGTGCCAGCAACGGGCGGGGCGTGGGCTACACCTTC. Amino acids: CASNGRGVGYTF.

This chain links TRBV7-9 with TRBJ1-2, with 10 bases identical to TRBD1. The CDR3 runs 14 residues. The germline V gene encodes CDR1 SEHNR and CDR2 FQNEAQ (reference sequence). V lost 5 bases and J lost 14; bases outside the gene matches: 14. This CDR3 is CASSDGTGAHFRTF. In nucleotides, the CDR3 is TGTGCCAGCAGCGACGGGACAGGGGCCCATTTTCGAACCTTC.

The chain carries TRBV7-3 and TRBJ2-5; a possible D gene is TRBD2 (5 bases). The CDR3 length is 16 residues. V was pared by 1 base and J by 4 bases, with 16 bases between. Germline CDR1 reads SGHTA; CDR2 reads FQGTGA. CDR3: CASSLSPSGKGETQYF. In DNA, the CDR3 is TGTGCCAGCAGCTTAAGTCCGTCGGGGAAGGGAGAGACCCAGTACTTC.

V is TRBV19 and J is TRBJ2-3; 12 bases align to TRBD2. Trimming took 3 bases from V and 2 from J; bases not matched to a gene: 6. CDR1 LNHDA and CDR2 SQIVND come from the germline V gene (reference sequence). This CDR3 comprises 17 residues. The CDR3 coding sequence is TGTGCCAGTAGTATGGGGCTAGCGGGGGGGCCCACAGATACGCAGTATTTT. Translated: CASSMGLAGGPTDTQYF.